This TCR beta chain was documented in a study of control samples from healthy donors and cancer patients. Measured with immunoSEQ multiplex PCR; TCRdb has only the in-frame clones, and not every one. The sample carries around 120,000 clones, 80% to 90% recorded once. The V gene's germline CDR1 is LGHDT and CDR2 YNNKEL (reference sequence). V lost 7 bases and J lost 0, with 7 bases in between. The CDR3 sequence is 12 residues long. This TCR derives from a woman aged 45 to 65 with colorectal cancer. The chain recombines TRBV3-1 (or the pseudogene TRBV3-2) with TRBJ2-7; D remains unclear. The sequencing sample was made of PBMCs. CDR3 region: CASNSPSYEQYF. CDR3 DNA: TGTGCCAGCAACTCCCCCTCCTACGAGCAGTACTTC.